This T cell receptor (beta chain) comes out of a study of blood T cell repertoires in COVID-19. Only a few counts were recorded for this clone. Data came from immunoSEQ multiplex PCR; TCRdb stores just in-frame clones and leaves some out. The data show 30,000 to 50,000 clones, approximately 85% seen once. The V gene's germline CDR1 is SQVTM and CDR2 ANQGSEA. CDR3 length: 11 amino acids. The V and J ends lost 7 bases and 1 base, in that order; junction bases with no gene match: 1. The sequence was collected from a human donor in a cohort sampled during active COVID-19. J is TRBJ2-7 and V is TRBV29-1, with 7 bases matching TRBD1. Sequencing input: peripheral blood. The CDR3 nucleotides are TGCAGCGCGGGACAGTCCTACGAGCAGTACTTC. Protein product: CSAGQSYEQYF.